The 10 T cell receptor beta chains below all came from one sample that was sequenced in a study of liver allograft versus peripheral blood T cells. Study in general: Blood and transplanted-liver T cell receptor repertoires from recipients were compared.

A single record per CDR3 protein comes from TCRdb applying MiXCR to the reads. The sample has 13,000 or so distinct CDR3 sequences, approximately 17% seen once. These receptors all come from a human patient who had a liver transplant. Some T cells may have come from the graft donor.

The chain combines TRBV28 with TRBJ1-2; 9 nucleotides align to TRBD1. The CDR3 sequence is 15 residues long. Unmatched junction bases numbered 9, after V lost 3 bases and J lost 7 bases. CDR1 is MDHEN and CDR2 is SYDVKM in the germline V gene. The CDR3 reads CASSLATGGAFGYTF. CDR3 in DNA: TGTGCCAGCAGTTTGGCCACAGGGGGCGCTTTTGGCTACACCTTC.

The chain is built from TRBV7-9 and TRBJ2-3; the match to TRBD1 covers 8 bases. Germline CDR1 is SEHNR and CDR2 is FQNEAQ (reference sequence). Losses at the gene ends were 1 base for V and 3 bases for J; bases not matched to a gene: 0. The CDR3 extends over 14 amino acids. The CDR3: CASSLGQGTDTQYF. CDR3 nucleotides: TGTGCCAGCAGCTTAGGACAGGGGACAGATACGCAGTATTTT.

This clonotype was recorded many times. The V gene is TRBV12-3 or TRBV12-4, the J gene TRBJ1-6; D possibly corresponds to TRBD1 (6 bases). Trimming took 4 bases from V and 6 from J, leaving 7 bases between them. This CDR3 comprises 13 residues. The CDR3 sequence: CASSYRVNSPLHF. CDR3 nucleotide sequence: TGTGCCAGCAGTTACAGGGTTAATTCACCCCTCCACTTT.

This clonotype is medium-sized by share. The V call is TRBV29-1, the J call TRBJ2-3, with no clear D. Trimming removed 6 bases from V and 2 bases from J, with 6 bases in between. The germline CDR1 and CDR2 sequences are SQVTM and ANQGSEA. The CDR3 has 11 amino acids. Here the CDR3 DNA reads TGCAGCGTGGGGAACACAGATACGCAGTATTTT. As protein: CSVGNTDTQYF.

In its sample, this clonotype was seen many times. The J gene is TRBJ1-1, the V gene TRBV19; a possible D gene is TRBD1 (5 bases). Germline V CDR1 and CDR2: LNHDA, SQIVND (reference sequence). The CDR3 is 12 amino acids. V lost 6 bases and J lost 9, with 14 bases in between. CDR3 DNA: TGTGCCAGTAGCCTCGGGACGGTTAAAGCTTTCTTT. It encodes CASSLGTVKAFF.

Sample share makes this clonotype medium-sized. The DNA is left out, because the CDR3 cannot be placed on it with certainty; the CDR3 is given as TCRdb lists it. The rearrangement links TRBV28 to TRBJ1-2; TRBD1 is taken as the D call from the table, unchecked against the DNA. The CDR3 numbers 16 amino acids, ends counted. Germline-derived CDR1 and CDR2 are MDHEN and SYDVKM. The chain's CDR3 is CASSPDFLAQGNGYTF.

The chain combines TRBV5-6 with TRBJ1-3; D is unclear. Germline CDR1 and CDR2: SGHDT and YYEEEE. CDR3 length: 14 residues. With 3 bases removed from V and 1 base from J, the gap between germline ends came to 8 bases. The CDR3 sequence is CASSWGISGNTIYF. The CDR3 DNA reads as TGTGCCAGCAGCTGGGGAATTTCTGGAAACACCATATATTTT. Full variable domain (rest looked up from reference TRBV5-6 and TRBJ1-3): DAGVTQSPTHLIKTRGQQVTLRCSPKSGHDTVSWYQQALGQGPQFIFQYYEEEERQRGNFPDRFSGHQFPNYSSELNVNALLLGDSALYLCASSWGISGNTIYFGEGSWLTVV.

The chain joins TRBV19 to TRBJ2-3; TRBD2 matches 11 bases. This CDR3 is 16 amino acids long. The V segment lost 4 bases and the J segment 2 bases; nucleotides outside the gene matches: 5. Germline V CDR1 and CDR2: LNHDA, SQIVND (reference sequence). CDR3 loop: CASSTGLAGLTDTQYF. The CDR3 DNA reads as TGTGCCAGTAGTACCGGACTAGCGGGCCTCACAGATACGCAGTATTTT.

CDR3 coding DNA: TGTGCCAGCAGCCCCACCGGGGCAGGGGAGTCTGAAAAACTGTTTTTT. This gives the protein CASSPTGAGESEKLFF. The chain couples TRBV5-4 to TRBJ1-4, with a tentative D call TRBD1 (6 bases). The CDR3 extends over 16 amino acids. The germline gives CDR1 SGHNT, CDR2 YYREEE (reference sequence). V lost 4 bases to trimming and J lost 7 bases, with 20 bases between them.

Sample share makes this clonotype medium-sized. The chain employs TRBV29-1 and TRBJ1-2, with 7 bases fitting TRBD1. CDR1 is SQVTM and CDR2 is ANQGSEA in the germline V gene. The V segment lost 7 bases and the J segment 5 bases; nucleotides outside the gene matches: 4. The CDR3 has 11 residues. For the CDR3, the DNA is TGCAGCGCCGGGACAGTATATGGCTACACCTTC. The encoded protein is CSAGTVYGYTF.